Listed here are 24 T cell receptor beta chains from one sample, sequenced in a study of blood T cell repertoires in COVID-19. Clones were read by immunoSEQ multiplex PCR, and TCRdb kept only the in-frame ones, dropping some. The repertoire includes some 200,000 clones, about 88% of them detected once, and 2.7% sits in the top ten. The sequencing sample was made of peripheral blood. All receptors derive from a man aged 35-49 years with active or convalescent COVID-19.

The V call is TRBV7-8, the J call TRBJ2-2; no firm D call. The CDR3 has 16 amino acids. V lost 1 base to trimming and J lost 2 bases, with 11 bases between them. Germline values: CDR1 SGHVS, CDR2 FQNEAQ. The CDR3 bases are TGTGCCAGCAGCTTAGTGAGGCAGCCCAACACCGGGGAGCTGTTTTTT. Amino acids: CASSLVRQPNTGELFF. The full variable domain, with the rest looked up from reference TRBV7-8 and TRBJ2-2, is GAGVSQSPRYKVAKRGQDVALRCDPISGHVSLFWYQQALGQGPEFLTYFQNEAQLDKSGLPSDRFFAERPEGSVSTLKIQRTQQEDSAVYLCASSLVRQPNTGELFFGEGSRLTVL.

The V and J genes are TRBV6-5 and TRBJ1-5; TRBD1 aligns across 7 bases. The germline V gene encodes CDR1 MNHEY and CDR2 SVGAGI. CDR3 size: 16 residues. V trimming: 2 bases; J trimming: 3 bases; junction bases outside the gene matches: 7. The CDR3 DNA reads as TGTGCCAGCAGTTACACTGGACAGGCTAACAATCAGCCCCAGCATTTT. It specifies CASSYTGQANNQPQHF.

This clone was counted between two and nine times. The CDR3 here is CASSLGLAGQETQYF. In DNA, the CDR3 is TGTGCCAGCAGCTTGGGACTAGCGGGCCAAGAGACCCAGTACTTC. The genes are TRBV5-6 and TRBJ2-5, with TRBD2 identical over 10 bases. Germline loops: CDR1 SGHDT, CDR2 YYEEEE. V lost 0 bases and J lost 1; bases outside the gene matches: 0. The CDR3 sequence is 15 residues long.

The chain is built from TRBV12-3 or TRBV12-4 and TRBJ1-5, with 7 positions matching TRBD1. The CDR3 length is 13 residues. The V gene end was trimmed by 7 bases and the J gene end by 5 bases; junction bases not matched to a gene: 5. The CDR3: CASTRGVHQPQHF. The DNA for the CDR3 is TGTGCCAGCACCAGGGGGGTTCATCAGCCCCAGCATTTT.

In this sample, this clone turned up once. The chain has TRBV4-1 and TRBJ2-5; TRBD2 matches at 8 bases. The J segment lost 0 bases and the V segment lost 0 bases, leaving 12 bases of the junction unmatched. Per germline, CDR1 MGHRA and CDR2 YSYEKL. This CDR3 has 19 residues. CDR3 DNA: TGCGCCAGCAGCCAAGATCGAGTTAGCGGGGCCCCGTACCAAGAGACCCAGTACTTC. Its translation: CASSQDRVSGAPYQETQYF.

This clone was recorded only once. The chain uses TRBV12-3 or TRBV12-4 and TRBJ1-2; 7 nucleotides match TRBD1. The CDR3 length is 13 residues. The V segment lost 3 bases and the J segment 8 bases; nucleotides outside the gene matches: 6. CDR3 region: CASSLKGAWGYTF. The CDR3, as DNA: TGTGCCAGCAGTTTGAAGGGGGCTTGGGGCTACACCTTC.

The CDR3 DNA reads TGCGCCAGCAGCCCTCAACGGACACCTAGCAATCAGCCCCAGCATTTT. Translated, it gives CASSPQRTPSNQPQHF. The genes are TRBV4-1 and TRBJ1-5; D is possibly TRBD1 (5 bases). Germline CDR1 and CDR2: MGHRA and YSYEKL. V lost 4 bases to trimming and J lost 0 bases, with 13 bases between them. CDR3 length: 16 amino acids.

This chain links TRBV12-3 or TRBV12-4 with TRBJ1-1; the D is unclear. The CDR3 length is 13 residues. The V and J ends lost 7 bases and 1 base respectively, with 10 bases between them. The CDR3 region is CASIRSGNTEAFF. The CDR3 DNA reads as TGTGCCAGCATCAGGTCCGGGAACACTGAAGCTTTCTTT.

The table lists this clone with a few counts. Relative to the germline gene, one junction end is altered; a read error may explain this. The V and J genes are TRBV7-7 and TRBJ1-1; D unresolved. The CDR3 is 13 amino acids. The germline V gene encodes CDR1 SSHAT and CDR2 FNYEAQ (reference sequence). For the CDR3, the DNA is TGTGCTAGCAGCTTAGCCCGGAACACTGAAGCTTTCTTT. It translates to CASSLARNTEAFF. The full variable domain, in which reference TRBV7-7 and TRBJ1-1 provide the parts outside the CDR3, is GAGVSQSPRYKVTKRGQDVTLRCDPISSHATLYWYQQALGQGPEFLTYFNYEAQPDKSGLPSDRFSAERPEGSISTLTIQRTEQRDSAMYRCASSLARNTEAFFGQGTRLTVV.

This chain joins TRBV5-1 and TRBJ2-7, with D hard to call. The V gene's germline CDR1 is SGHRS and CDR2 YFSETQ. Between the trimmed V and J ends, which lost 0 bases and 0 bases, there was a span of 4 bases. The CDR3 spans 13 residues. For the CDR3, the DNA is TGCGCCAGCAGCTTGGGGGCCTCCTACGAGCAGTACTTC. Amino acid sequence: CASSLGASYEQYF.

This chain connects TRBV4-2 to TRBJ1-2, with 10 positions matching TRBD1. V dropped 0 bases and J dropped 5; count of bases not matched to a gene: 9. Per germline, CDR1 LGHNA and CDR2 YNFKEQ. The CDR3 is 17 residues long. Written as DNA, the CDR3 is TGTGCCAGCAGCCAAGACGCCGGGACAGGGGATGGATATGGCTACACCTTC. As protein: CASSQDAGTGDGYGYTF.

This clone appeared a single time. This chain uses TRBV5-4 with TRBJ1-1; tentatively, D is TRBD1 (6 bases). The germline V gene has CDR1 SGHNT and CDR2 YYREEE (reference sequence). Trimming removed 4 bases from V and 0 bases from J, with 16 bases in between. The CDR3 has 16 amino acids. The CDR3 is CASSPGRGAMNTEAFF. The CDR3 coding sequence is TGTGCCAGCAGCCCCGGCAGGGGCGCCATGAACACTGAAGCTTTCTTT.

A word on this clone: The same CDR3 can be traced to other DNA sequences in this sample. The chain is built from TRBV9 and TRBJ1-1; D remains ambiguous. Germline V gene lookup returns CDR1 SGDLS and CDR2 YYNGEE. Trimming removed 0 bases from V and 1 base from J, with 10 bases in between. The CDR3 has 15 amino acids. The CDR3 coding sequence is TGTGCCAGCAGCGTAGGCGGAGGAACGAACACTGAAGCTTTCTTT. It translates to CASSVGGGTNTEAFF.

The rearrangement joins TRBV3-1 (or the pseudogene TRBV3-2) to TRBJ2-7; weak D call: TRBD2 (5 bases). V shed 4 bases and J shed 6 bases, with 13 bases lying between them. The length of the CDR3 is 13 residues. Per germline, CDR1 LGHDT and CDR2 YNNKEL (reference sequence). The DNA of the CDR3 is TGTGCCAGCAGCCCCGGGCAGGAGGTCGAGCAGTACTTC. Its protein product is CASSPGQEVEQYF.

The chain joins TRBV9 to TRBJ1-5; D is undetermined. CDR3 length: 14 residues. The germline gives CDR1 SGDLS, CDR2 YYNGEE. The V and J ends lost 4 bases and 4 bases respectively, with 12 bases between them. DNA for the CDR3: TGTGCCAGCAGCCCCCCAGGAAGGAATCAGCCCCAGCATTTT. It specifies CASSPPGRNQPQHF.

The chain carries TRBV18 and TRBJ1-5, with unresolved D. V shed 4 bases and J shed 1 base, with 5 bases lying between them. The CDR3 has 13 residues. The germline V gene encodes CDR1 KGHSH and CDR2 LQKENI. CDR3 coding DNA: TGTGCCAGCTCACTCGGGAGCAATCAGCCCCAGCATTTT. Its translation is CASSLGSNQPQHF.

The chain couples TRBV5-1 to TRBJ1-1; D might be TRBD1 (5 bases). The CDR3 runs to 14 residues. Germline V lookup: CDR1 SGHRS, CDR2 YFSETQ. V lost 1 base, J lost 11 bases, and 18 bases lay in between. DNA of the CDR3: TGCGCCAGCAGCTTGACGGGTCCGGGACTCGTGGCTTTCTTT. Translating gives CASSLTGPGLVAFF.

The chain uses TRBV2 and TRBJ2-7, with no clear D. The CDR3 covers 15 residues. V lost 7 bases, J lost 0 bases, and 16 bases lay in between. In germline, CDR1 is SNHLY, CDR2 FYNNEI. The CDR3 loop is CASTPGTRSSYEQYF. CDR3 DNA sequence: TGTGCCAGCACCCCAGGAACCAGAAGCTCCTACGAGCAGTACTTC.

The CDR3 loop is CATLGSGETQYF. The CDR3 DNA reads TGTGCCACCTTAGGGTCGGGGGAGACCCAGTACTTC. The rearrangement links TRBV6-5 to TRBJ2-5; a possible D gene is TRBD2 (5 bases). V was cut by 10 bases and J by 5 bases, with 14 bases left in between. The CDR3 spans 12 residues. The germline gives CDR1 MNHEY, CDR2 SVGAGI.

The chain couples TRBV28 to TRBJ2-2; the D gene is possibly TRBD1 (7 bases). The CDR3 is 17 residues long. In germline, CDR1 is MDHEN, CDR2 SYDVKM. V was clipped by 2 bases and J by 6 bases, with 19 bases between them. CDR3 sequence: CASSLETGRLGPGELFF. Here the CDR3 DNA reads TGTGCCAGCAGTTTAGAGACAGGGAGGTTGGGTCCCGGGGAGCTGTTTTTT.

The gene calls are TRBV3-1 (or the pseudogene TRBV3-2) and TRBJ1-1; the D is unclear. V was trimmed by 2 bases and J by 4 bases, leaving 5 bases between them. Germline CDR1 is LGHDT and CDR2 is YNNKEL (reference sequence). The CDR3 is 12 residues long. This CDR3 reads CASSQSGTEAFF. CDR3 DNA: TGTGCCAGCAGCCAATCAGGCACTGAAGCTTTCTTT.

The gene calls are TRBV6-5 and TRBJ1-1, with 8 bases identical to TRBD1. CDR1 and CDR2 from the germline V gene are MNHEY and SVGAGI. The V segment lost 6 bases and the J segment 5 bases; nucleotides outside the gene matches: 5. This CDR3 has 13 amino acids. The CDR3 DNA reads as TGTGCCAGCAGCGGACAGGGTTGGACTGAAGCTTTCTTT. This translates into CASSGQGWTEAFF.

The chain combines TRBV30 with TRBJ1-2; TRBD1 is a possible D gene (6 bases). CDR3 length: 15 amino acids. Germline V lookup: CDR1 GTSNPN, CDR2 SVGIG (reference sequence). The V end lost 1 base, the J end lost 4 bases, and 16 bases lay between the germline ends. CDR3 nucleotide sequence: TGTGCCTGGAGTGAACCGGCAGGGGAAGCCTATGGCTACACCTTC. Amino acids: CAWSEPAGEAYGYTF.

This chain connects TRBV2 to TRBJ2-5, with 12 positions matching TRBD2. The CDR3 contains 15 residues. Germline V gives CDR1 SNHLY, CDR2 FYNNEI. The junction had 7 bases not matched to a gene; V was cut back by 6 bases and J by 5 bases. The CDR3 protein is CASRDGLAGTETQYF. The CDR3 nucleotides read TGTGCCAGCAGAGACGGACTAGCGGGGACGGAGACCCAGTACTTC.